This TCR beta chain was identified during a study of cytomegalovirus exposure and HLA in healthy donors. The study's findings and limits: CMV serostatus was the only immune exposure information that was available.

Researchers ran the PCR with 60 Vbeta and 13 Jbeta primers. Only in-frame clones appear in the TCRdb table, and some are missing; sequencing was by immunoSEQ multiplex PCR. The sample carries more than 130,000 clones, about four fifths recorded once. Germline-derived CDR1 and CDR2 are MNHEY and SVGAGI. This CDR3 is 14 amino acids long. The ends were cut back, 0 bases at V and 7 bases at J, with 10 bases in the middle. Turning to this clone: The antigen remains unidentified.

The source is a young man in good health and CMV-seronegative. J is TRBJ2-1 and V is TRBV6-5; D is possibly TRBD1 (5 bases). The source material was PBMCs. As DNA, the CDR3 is TGTGCCAGCAGTTACTCGGGGCAGTGGAATGAGCAGTTCTTC. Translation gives CASSYSGQWNEQFF.